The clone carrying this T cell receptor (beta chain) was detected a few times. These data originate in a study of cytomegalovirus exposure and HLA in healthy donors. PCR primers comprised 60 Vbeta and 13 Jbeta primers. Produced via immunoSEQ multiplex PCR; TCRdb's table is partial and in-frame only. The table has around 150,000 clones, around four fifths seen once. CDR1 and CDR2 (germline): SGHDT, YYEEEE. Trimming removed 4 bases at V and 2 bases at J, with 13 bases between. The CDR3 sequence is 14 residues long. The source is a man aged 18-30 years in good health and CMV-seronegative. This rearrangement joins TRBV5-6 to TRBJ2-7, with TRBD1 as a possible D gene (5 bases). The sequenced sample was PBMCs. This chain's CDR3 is CASSPFGAAYEQYF. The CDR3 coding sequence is TGTGCCAGCAGCCCGTTTGGGGCAGCCTACGAGCAGTACTTC.